The 7 T cell receptor beta chains in this list originate from one sample, sequenced in a study of Ad26.COV2.S vaccination and SARS-CoV-2 variants. The sample's treatment: roughly 19 received Ad26.COV2.S at low or high dose, single or two shots; several received placebo; per-sample allocation not given. Sampling was performed 63 days after the first vaccine or placebo injection. Assay used: immunoSEQ multiplex PCR; TCRdb lists only in-frame clones, some missing. The sample records around 240,000 clones, 88% being singletons. The source material was peripheral blood, sampled in a trial of Ad26.COV2.S vaccine versus placebo. The source of these receptors is a person aged 18-65 years who received the Ad26.COV2.S COVID-19 vaccine or a placebo.

The chain joins TRBV5-8 to TRBJ1-5; D is perhaps TRBD1 (6 bases). Germline loops: CDR1 SGHTS, CDR2 YDEGEE. The CDR3 is 19 residues long. V lost 0 bases, J lost 5 bases, and 24 bases lay in between. CDR3 DNA sequence: TGTGCCAGCAGCTTGGTGCTAGGACAGACGAATAGGTTGGATCAGCCCCAGCATTTT. Its translation: CASSLVLGQTNRLDQPQHF.

A note on this clone: The identical CDR3 is also encoded by other nucleotide sequences in the sample. V gene TRBV11-2 combines with J gene TRBJ1-2; D uncertain. V was shortened by 0 bases and J by 4 bases, with 9 bases between the two germline ends. CDR1 SGHAT and CDR2 FQNNGV come from the germline V gene. The CDR3 extends over 14 amino acids. The CDR3 bases are TGTGCCAGCAGCTTAGAGGGGAGATTCTATGGCTACACCTTC. Its translation: CASSLEGRFYGYTF.

This chain connects TRBV7-9 to TRBJ1-1, with TRBD1 as a possible D gene (5 bases). The CDR3 has 15 amino acids. The germline V gene encodes CDR1 SEHNR and CDR2 FQNEAQ (reference sequence). V lost 4 bases and J 0 bases, leaving 12 bases between the germline ends. This CDR3 reads CASSSYRTVNTEAFF. DNA for the CDR3: TGTGCCAGCAGCTCCTACAGGACTGTGAACACTGAAGCTTTCTTT. Full variable domain (missing parts from reference TRBV7-9 and TRBJ1-1): DTGVSQNPRHKITKRGQNVTFRCDPISEHNRLYWYRQTLGQGPEFLTYFQNEAQLEKSRLLSDRFSAERPKGSFSTLEIQRTEQGDSAMYLCASSSYRTVNTEAFFGQGTRLTVV.

J is TRBJ2-1 and V is TRBV5-1; TRBD2 matches at 12 bases. The CDR3 covers 16 residues. CDR1 and CDR2 from the germline V gene are SGHRS and YFSETQ. The V and J ends lost 0 bases and 4 bases, in that order; junction bases with no gene match: 2. The CDR3 nucleotides are TGCGCCAGCAGCTTGGGGACTAGCGGGAATTACAATGAGCAGTTCTTC. Translation: CASSLGTSGNYNEQFF.

The chain joins TRBV7-6 to TRBJ2-5; 9 bases match TRBD2. CDR3 length equals 15 residues. CDR1 and CDR2 (germline): SGHVS, FNYEAQ. V lost 7 bases to trimming and J lost 2 bases; unmatched junction nucleotides: 8. Written as DNA, the CDR3 is TGTGCCAGCACCTTCGGGACTAGCCCTCAAGAGACCCAGTACTTC. Encoded protein: CASTFGTSPQETQYF.

The chain is built from TRBV30 and TRBJ2-1; 9 bases are shared with TRBD2. CDR1 GTSNPN and CDR2 SVGIG come from the germline V gene (reference sequence). Unmatched junction bases numbered 9, after V lost 3 bases and J lost 6 bases. This CDR3 is 15 amino acids long. CDR3: CAWRPREGPLNEQFF. CDR3 in DNA: TGTGCCTGGAGACCGCGGGAGGGCCCGCTCAATGAGCAGTTCTTC.

This chain connects TRBV5-6 to TRBJ2-1; 11 nucleotides match TRBD2. From germline, CDR1 is SGHDT and CDR2 YYEEEE. V shed 3 bases, J shed 2 bases, and the junction held 7 bases outside the gene matches. The CDR3 loop spans 17 amino acids. Written as DNA, the CDR3 is TGTGCCAGCAGCTATACTCTACTAGCGGGGGCCTACAATGAGCAGTTCTTC. It translates to CASSYTLLAGAYNEQFF. Combining the CDR3 with reference TRBV5-6 and TRBJ2-1 gives the whole variable domain DAGVTQSPTHLIKTRGQQVTLRCSPKSGHDTVSWYQQALGQGPQFIFQYYEEEERQRGNFPDRFSGHQFPNYSSELNVNALLLGDSALYLCASSYTLLAGAYNEQFFGPGTRLTVL.